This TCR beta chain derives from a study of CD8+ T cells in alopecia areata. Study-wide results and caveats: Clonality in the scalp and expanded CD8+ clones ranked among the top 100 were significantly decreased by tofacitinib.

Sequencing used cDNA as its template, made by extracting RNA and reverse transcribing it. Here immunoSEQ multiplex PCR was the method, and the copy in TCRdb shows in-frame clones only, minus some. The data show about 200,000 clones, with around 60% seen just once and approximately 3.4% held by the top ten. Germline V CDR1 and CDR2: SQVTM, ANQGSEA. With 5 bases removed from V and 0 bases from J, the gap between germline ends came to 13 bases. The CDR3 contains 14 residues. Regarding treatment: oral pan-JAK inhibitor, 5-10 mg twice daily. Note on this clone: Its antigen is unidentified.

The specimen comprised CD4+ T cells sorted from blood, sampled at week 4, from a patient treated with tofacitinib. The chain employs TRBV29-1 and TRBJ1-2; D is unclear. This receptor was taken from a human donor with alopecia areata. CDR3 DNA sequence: TGCAGCGTTTCCCCAAAACTAGCTAACTATGGCTACACCTTC. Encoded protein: CSVSPKLANYGYTF.